This T cell receptor (beta chain) came from a study of T cell clonality in common variable immunodeficiency. Caucasian heritage predominated among both patients and controls. The sample holds many counts of this clone. From the germline J gene comes the end of the CDR3, since the read stops 3 residues before it. CVID and control samples used equivalent genomic DNA input. Data came from immunoSEQ multiplex PCR; TCRdb stores just in-frame clones and leaves some out. The sample was found to contain roughly 55,000 clones, and every one recurs. CDR1 MDHEN and CDR2 SYDVKM come from the germline V gene. Trimming cost V 11 bases and J 2 bases; bases outside gene matches: 12. The CDR3 sequence is 14 residues long.

The sample was peripheral blood mononuclear cells. The chain joins TRBV28 to TRBJ2-7; 7 bases line up with TRBD1. The sequence derives from a person aged 18 to 75 in good health. The sequenced CDR3 bases are TGTGCCTCCCATCACCCGGACAGGACCTACGAG. Protein: CASHHPDRTYE. The complete CDR3 reads CASHHPDRTYEQYF. The full variable domain, completed using reference TRBV28 and TRBJ2-7, is DVKVTQSSRYLVKRTGEKVFLECVQDMDHENMFWYRQDPGLGLRLIYFSYDVKMKEKGDIPEGYSVSREKKERFSLILESASTNQTSMYLCASHHPDRTYEQYFGPGTRLTVT.